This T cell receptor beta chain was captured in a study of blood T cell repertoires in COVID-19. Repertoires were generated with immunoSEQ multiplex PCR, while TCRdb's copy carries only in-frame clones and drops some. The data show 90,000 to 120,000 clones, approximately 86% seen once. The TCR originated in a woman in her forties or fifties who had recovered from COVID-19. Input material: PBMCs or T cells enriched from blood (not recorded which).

The CDR3 DNA reads as TGTGCCTGGAGTACTCAGGGGGCCAGATCACCCCTCCACTTT. Residues: CAWSTQGARSPLHF. This sequence joins TRBV30 and TRBJ1-6; 8 bases map to TRBD1. Germline assignment: CDR1 GTSNPN and CDR2 SVGIG (reference sequence). Unmatched junction bases numbered 7, after V lost 2 bases and J lost 10 bases. The CDR3 is made up of 14 amino acids.